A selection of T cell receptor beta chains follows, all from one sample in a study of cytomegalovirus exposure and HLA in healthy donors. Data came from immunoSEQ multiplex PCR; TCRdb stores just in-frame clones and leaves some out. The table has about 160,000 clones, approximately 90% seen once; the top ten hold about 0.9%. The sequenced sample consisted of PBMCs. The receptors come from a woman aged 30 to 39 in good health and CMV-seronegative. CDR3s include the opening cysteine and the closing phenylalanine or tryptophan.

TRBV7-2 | CASSFTTSGGGQYF
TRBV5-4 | CASSWDNPYNEQFF
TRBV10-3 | CAIRAVGTDTQYF
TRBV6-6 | CASSYSPSRGTDTQYF
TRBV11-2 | CASSLAFRGRPEAFF
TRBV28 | CASSRTGGTGELFF
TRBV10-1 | CASSPGTARETQYF
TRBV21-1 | CASSPEVGETQYF
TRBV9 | CASSHYRVGNQPQHF
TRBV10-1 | CASSRSGTEAFF
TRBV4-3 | CASSQQGRTNEKLFF
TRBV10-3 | CAISSLEEQYF
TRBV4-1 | CASSQARQGYNYGYTF
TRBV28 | CASSLIQGRETGNTIYF
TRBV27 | CASSISATIRAGRPRTSNTGELFF
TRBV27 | CASSLIATESSYNEQFF
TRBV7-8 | CASSWEPGAPREAFF
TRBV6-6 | CASSRDSNYGYTF
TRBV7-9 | CASSLVSGRAIDTQYF
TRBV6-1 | CASIPGGRGGYGYTF
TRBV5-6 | CASGSLASNSYEQYF
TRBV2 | CASSDQGYGYTF
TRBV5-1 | CASSLSGRGGEQYF
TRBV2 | CAFGLAEKVNEQFF